A single sample gave rise to the 10 T cell receptor beta chains below, sequenced in a study of blood T cells in healthy people across ages. Combining a sample-barcoded 5' primer with a J-beta primer mix, a second PCR ran for 7 to 11 cycles. MiXCR, run by TCRdb on the 5' RACE reads, gives a single entry per CDR3 protein. The table records around 1,100,000 distinct CDR3 sequences, less than 45% of them present only once. Sequenced input: blood. The receptor source for this set is a man aged 18 to 30 in good health.

The V call is TRBV7-9, the J call TRBJ1-3; 10 bases map to TRBD1. The CDR3 is made up of 18 amino acids. The trim removed 3 bases at V and 2 bases at J, leaving 10 bases unmatched. CDR1 and CDR2 (germline): SEHNR, FQNEAQ (reference sequence). For the CDR3, the DNA is TGTGCCAGCAGCTTGACTCCCGCCGGGACAGGGGCTGGAAACACCATATATTTT. It translates to CASSLTPAGTGAGNTIYF.

The genes are TRBV29-1 and TRBJ2-2, with 10 nucleotides matching TRBD1. The CDR3 is made up of 14 amino acids. Trimming at V came to 7 bases and at J to 5 bases, leaving 7 bases not matched to a gene. Germline lookup yields CDR1 SQVTM and CDR2 ANQGSEA. The CDR3: CSGGQGVRTGELFF. The DNA for the CDR3 is TGCAGCGGCGGACAGGGGGTTAGGACCGGGGAGCTGTTTTTT.

V gene TRBV14 combines with J gene TRBJ1-2; maybe TRBD1 (5 bases). Germline assignment: CDR1 SGHDN and CDR2 FVKESK. Trimming removed 1 base from V and 7 bases from J, with 13 bases in between. The CDR3 runs to 14 residues. CDR3 sequence reads: CASSQAGAAVGYTF. In DNA, the CDR3 is TGTGCCAGCAGCCAAGCCGGGGCGGCTGTTGGCTACACCTTC.

The chain combines TRBV2 with TRBJ2-1, with TRBD1 matching over 8 bases. Germline-derived CDR1 and CDR2 are SNHLY and FYNNEI. After removal of 6 bases from V and 8 bases from J, the junction contained 9 bases not matched to a gene. The CDR3 totals 14 residues. CDR3 nucleotide sequence: TGTGCCAGCAGGAGCCAGGGGGCTTTCCATGAGCAGTTCTTC. Translated, it gives CASRSQGAFHEQFF.

This clonotype was counted only a few times. The chain carries TRBV6-1 and TRBJ1-5; D is unclear. CDR1 and CDR2 (germline): MNHNS, SASEGT. Trimming left V 2 bases short and J 0 bases short, with 8 bases between. CDR3 length equals 15 residues. CDR3 in amino acids: CASSERGYSNQPQHF. CDR3 nucleotide sequence: TGTGCCAGCAGTGAACGCGGGTATAGCAATCAGCCCCAGCATTTT.

The chain couples TRBV18 to TRBJ2-5; no firm D call. V shed 2 bases and J shed 1 base, with 8 bases lying between them. The CDR3 is made up of 14 amino acids. Germline assignment: CDR1 KGHSH and CDR2 LQKENI. For the CDR3, the DNA is TGTGCCAGCTCACCATCGGAGCCCCAAGAGACCCAGTACTTC. Its translation is CASSPSEPQETQYF.

This clonotype was detected a few times. This sequence joins TRBV6-6 and TRBJ1-2; D possibly corresponds to TRBD1 (6 bases). Per germline, CDR1 MNHNY and CDR2 SVGAGI (reference sequence). The CDR3 consists of 13 residues. V lost 0 bases and J lost 8, with 10 bases in between. This CDR3 is CASSYSDRSGYTF. Here the CDR3 DNA reads TGTGCCAGCAGTTACTCGGACAGATCCGGCTACACCTTC.

The chain joins TRBV20-1 to TRBJ1-5, with TRBD1 matching over 9 bases. Per germline, CDR1 DFQATT and CDR2 SNEGSKA (reference sequence). The CDR3 is 14 residues long. The ends lost 6 bases at V and 5 bases at J; junction bases unmatched: 8. The CDR3 region is CSAPQGTGHQPQHF. The CDR3 coding sequence is TGCAGTGCCCCTCAAGGGACAGGGCATCAGCCCCAGCATTTT.

This clonotype appeared a few times. CDR3 nucleotides: TGTGCCAGCAGCCAAGAATCGGCGATTCAAGAGACCCAGTACTTC. This translates into CASSQESAIQETQYF. The gene calls are TRBV14 and TRBJ2-5; no reliable D call. Germline lookup yields CDR1 SGHDN and CDR2 FVKESK. The CDR3 has 15 residues. V lost 0 bases and J lost 2, with 10 bases in between.

Only a few counts were recorded for this clonotype. The chain has TRBV12-3 or TRBV12-4 and TRBJ2-7; the D gene is possibly TRBD2 (7 bases). The CDR3 covers 16 residues. The V end lost 1 base, the J end lost 2 bases, and 15 bases lay between the germline ends. The CDR3 reads CASSLEGGTSPYEQYF. CDR3 bases: TGTGCCAGCAGTTTAGAGGGGGGGACTTCACCCTACGAGCAGTACTTC.